Sequencing of this T cell receptor (beta chain) was carried out in a study of a mutant IDH1 vaccine in newly diagnosed glioma. The overall study: Pretreatment consisted of radiotherapy, temozolomide, or both, with most receiving both. Points from the study as a whole: Changes in top peripheral clonotypes did not appear linked to pseudoprogression.

The V gene's germline CDR1 is MDHEN and CDR2 SYDVKM. Trimming took off 5 bases at V and 5 bases at J, with 19 bases between the two ends. This CDR3 contains 15 residues. The assay was immunoSEQ multiplex PCR, and TCRdb's table has in-frame clones only and misses some. The sample has about 54,000 clones, roughly four fifths seen once. Time point specified: week 5, during vaccination. A 20-mer mutant IDH1 peptide at 300 ug was injected subcutaneously with topical imiquimod. Comment on this clone: Its antigen remains unidentified.

The chain carries TRBV28 and TRBJ2-7; D perhaps matches TRBD1 (6 bases). The source of this sequence is a man between 25 and 39 years old with glioma. The material sequenced was PBMCs, taken from a glioma patient whose treatment included an IDH1 peptide vaccine. This chain's CDR3 is CASSVHGTLKHEQYF. CDR3 nucleotides: TGTGCCAGCAGTGTTCACGGGACACTCAAACACGAGCAGTACTTC.